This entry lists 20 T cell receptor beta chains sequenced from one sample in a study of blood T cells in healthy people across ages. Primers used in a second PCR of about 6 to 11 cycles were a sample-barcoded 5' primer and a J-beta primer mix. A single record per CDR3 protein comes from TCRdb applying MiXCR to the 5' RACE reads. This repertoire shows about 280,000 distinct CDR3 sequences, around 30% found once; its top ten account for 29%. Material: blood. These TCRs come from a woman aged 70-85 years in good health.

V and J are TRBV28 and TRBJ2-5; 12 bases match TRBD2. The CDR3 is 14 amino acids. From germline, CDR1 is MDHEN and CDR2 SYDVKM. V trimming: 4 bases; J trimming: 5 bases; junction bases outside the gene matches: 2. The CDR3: CASSSTSGRETQYF. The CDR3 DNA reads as TGTGCCAGCAGTTCAACTAGCGGGAGGGAGACCCAGTACTTC. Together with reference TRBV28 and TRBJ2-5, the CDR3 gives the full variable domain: DVKVTQSSRYLVKRTGEKVFLECVQDMDHENMFWYRQDPGLGLRLIYFSYDVKMKEKGDIPEGYSVSREKKERFSLILESASTNQTSMYLCASSSTSGRETQYFGPGTRLLVL.

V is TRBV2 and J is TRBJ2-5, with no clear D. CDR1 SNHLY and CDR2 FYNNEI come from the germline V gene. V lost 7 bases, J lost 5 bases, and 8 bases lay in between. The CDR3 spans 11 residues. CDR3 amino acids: CASKDEETQYF. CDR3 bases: TGTGCCAGCAAAGATGAGGAGACCCAGTACTTC.

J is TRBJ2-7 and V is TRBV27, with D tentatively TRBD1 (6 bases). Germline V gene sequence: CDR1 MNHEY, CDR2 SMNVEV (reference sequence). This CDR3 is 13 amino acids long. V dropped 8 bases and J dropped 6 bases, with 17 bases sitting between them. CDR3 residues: CASGQLVYSEQYF. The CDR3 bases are TGTGCCAGCGGACAGCTCGTATATAGCGAGCAGTACTTC.

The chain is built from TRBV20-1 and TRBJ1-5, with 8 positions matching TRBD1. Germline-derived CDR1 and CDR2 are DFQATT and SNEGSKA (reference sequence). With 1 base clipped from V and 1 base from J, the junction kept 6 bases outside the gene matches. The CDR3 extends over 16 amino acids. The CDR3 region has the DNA TGCAGTGCTAGAGGTCTCCGGGACAGGAGCAATCAGCCCCAGCATTTT. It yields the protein CSARGLRDRSNQPQHF.

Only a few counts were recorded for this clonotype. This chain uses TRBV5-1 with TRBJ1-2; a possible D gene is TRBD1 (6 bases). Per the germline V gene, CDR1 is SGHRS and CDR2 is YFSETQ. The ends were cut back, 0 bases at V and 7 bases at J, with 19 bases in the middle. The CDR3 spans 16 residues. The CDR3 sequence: CASSLAEKQGSSGYTF. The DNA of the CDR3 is TGCGCCAGCAGCTTGGCCGAGAAACAGGGCTCCTCTGGCTACACCTTC.

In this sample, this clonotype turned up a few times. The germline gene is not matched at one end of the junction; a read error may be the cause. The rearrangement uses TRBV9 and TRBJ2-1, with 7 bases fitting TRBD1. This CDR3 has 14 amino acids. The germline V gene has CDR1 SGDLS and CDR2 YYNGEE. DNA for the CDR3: TGTGCCAGCAGCGTGGGACAGATGGAGAGGACCCTGTACTTC. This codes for CASSVGQMERTLYF.

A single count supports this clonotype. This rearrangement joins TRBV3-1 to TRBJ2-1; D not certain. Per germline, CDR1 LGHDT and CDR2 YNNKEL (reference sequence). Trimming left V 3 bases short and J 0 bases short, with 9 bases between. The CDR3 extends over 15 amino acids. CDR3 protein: CASSQGKGSYNEQFF. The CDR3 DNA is TGTGCCAGCAGCCAGGGGAAAGGCTCCTACAATGAGCAGTTCTTC.

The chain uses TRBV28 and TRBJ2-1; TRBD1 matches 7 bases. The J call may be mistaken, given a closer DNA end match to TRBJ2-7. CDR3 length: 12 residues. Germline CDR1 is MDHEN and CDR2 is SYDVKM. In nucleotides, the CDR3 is TGTGCCAGAGGACAGGAAACCTACGAGCAGTACTTC. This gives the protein CARGQETYEQYF.

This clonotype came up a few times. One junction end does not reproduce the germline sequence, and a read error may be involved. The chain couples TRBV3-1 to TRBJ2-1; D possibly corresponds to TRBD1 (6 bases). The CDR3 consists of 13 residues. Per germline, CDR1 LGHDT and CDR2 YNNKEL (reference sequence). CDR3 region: CASSQDSGARMLF. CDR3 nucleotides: TGTGCCAGCAGCCAAGATTCAGGGGCTAGAATGCTCTTC.

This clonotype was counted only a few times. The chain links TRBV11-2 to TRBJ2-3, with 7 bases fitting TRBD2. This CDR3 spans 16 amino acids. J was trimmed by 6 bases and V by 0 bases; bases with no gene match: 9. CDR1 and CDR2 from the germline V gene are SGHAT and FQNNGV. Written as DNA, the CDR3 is TGTGCCAGCAGCTTAGATGGCGCGGGAGTCCTGGATACGCAGTATTTT. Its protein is CASSLDGAGVLDTQYF.

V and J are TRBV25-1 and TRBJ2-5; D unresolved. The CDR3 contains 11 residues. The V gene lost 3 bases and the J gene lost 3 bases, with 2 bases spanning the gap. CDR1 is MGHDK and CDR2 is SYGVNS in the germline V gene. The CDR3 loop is CASSDKETQYF. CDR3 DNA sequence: TGTGCCAGCAGTGACAAAGAGACCCAGTACTTC.

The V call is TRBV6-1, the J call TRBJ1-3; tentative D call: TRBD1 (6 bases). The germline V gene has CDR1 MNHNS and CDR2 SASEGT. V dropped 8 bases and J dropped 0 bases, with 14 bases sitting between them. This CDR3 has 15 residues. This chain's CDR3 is CASGGGQSSGNTIYF. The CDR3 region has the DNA TGTGCCAGCGGGGGCGGACAGAGCTCTGGAAACACCATATATTTT.

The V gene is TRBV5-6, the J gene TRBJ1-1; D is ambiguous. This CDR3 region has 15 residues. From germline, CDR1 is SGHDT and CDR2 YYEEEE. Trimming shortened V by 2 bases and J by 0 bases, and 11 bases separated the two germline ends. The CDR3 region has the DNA TGTGCCAGCAGCTTTCTCGGGAGCGTGAACACTGAAGCTTTCTTT. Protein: CASSFLGSVNTEAFF.

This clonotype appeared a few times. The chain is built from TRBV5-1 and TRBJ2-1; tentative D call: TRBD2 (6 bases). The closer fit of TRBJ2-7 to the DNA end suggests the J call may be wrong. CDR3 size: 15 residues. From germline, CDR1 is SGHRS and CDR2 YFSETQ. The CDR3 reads CASSLAPGEPYEQYF. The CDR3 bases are TGCGCCAGCAGCTTGGCCCCGGGGGAACCCTACGAGCAGTACTTC.

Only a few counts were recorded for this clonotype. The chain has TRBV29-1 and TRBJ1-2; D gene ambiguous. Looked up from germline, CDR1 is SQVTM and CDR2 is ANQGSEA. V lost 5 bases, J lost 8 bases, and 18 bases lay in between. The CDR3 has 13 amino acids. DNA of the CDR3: TGCAGCGTTCTCCCTTCAGGAGATCCGGGCTACACCTTC. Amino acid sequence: CSVLPSGDPGYTF.

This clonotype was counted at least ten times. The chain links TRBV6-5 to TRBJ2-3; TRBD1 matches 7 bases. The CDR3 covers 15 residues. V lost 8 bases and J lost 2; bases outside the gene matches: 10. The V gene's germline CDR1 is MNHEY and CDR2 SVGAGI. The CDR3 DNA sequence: TGTGCCAGCCGAACAGGGGTCTTACCCACAGATACGCAGTATTTT. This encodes CASRTGVLPTDTQYF.

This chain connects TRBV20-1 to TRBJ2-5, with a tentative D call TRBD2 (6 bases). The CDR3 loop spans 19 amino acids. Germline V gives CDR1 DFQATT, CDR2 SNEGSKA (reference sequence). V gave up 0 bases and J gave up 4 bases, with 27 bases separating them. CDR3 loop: CSARDTENSVGTHGETQYF. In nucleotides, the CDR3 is TGCAGTGCTAGAGATACGGAGAATTCCGTCGGGACTCACGGAGAGACCCAGTACTTC.

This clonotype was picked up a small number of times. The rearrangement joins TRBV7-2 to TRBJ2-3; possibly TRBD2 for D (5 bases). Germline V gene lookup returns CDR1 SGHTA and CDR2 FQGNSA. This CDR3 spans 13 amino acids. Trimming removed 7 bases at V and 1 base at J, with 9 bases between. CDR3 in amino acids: CASTRSGTDTQYF. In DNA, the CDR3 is TGTGCCAGCACCCGTAGCGGCACAGATACGCAGTATTTT.

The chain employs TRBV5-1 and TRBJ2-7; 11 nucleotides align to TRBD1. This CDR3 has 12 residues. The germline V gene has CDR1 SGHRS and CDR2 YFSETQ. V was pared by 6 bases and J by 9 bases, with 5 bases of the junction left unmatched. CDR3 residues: CASTGQGAGQYF. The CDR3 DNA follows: TGCGCCAGCACTGGACAGGGGGCCGGGCAGTACTTC. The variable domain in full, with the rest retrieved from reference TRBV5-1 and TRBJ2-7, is KAGVTQTPRYLIKTRGQQVTLSCSPISGHRSVSWYQQTPGQGLQFLFEYFSETQRNKGNFPGRFSGRQFSNSRSEMNVSTLELGDSALYLCASTGQGAGQYFGPGTRLTVT.

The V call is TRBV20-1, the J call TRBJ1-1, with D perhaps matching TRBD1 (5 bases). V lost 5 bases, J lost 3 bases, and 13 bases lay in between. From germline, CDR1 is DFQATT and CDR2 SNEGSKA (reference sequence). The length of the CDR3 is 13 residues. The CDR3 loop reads CSARGEQDTEAFF. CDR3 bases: TGCAGTGCTCGGGGGGAGCAAGACACTGAAGCTTTCTTT.